Shown below are 21 T cell receptor beta chains from a single sample sequenced in a study of cytomegalovirus exposure and HLA in healthy donors (dated by TCRdb to about 2017). Library method: the immunoSEQ multiplex PCR assay. The multiplex PCR relied on a mix of 60 forward primers for TCR Vbeta segments and 13 reverse primers for TCR Jbeta segments. TCRdb re-hosts the immuneACCESS table, in-frame sequences only. Its copies lack some clones; in the studies checked, an unresolved V gene accounts for under half of them, and the cause for the rest is not known. In this sample the table shows roughly 120,000 clones, around 60% of which occur a single time. The ten largest clones represent more than 8.5% of the sample. The sample was PBMCs. The receptor source for this set is a man aged 35 to 55 in good health and CMV-seropositive.

This clone was counted once. The chain carries TRBV5-1 and TRBJ2-7; 8 bases line up with TRBD1. J gave up 3 bases and V 0 bases, and 11 bases lay outside the gene matches. Germline CDR1 reads SGHRS; CDR2 reads YFSETQ. This CDR3 spans 17 amino acids. For the CDR3, the DNA is TGCGCCAGCAGCTTGGCGCCGGACTCAGGGGGCGGCTACGAGCAGTACTTC. Its translation is CASSLAPDSGGGYEQYF.

The chain uses TRBV5-1 and TRBJ1-4; TRBD1 is a possible D gene (6 bases). Trimming pared 2 bases from V and 2 bases from J, leaving 10 bases between. CDR3 size: 15 residues. CDR1 SGHRS and CDR2 YFSETQ come from the germline V gene. CDR3 coding DNA: TGCGCCAGCAGCTTCGGTGACAGGACTAATGAAAAACTGTTTTTT. The encoded protein is CASSFGDRTNEKLFF.

V is TRBV20-1 and J is TRBJ1-1; D unclear. The CDR3 is 10 residues long. Trimming shortened V by 5 bases and J by 8 bases, and 9 bases separated the two germline ends. Germline V gene sequence: CDR1 DFQATT, CDR2 SNEGSKA (reference sequence). The CDR3 loop reads CSAPDIEAFF. CDR3 nucleotides: TGCAGTGCTCCAGACATAGAAGCTTTCTTT.

The rearrangement uses TRBV5-4 and TRBJ2-5; TRBD1 might be the D (6 bases). The germline V and J ends were trimmed by 4 bases and 5 bases, with 15 bases remaining between them. This CDR3 has 14 amino acids. In germline, CDR1 is SGHNT, CDR2 YYREEE (reference sequence). The CDR3 here is CASSRRGEWETQYF. DNA of the CDR3: TGTGCCAGCAGCCGCAGGGGTGAGTGGGAGACCCAGTACTTC.

This clone was detected only a few times. The gene calls are TRBV2 and TRBJ1-4, with a tentative D call TRBD1 (6 bases). CDR1 is SNHLY and CDR2 is FYNNEI in the germline V gene. The CDR3 extends over 14 amino acids. V was pared by 11 bases and J by 0 bases, with 13 bases between. The CDR3 DNA reads TGTGCCGGCCGAGACAGGTCAACTAATGAAAAACTGTTTTTT. This codes for CAGRDRSTNEKLFF.

This chain uses TRBV7-9 with TRBJ1-3; D remains ambiguous. The CDR3 loop spans 13 amino acids. The germline CDR1 and CDR2 sequences are SEHNR and FQNEAQ (reference sequence). V lost 1 base, J lost 8 bases, and 9 bases lay in between. The CDR3 reads CASSLVALDTIYF. CDR3 nucleotide sequence: TGTGCCAGCAGCTTAGTTGCATTAGACACCATATATTTT.

This chain joins TRBV7-3 and TRBJ2-3; 8 nucleotides agree with TRBD2. The V gene end was trimmed by 5 bases and the J gene end by 1 base; junction bases not matched to a gene: 8. Germline CDR1 is SGHTA and CDR2 is FQGTGA. The CDR3 sequence is 16 residues long. CDR3 residues: CASSTDRAGGTDTQYF. CDR3 sequence (DNA): TGTGCCAGCAGCACGGATCGAGCGGGGGGCACAGATACGCAGTATTTT.

The chain joins TRBV2 to TRBJ2-1; 8 nucleotides agree with TRBD2. The CDR3 has 15 residues. V was pared by 5 bases and J by 4 bases, with 7 bases of the junction left unmatched. Germline CDR1 is SNHLY and CDR2 is FYNNEI. The DNA for the CDR3 is TGTGCCAGCAGTAGAACGGGGGGGCTTTACAATGAGCAGTTCTTC. Translating gives CASSRTGGLYNEQFF.

This clone showed up just a few times. The genes are TRBV4-3 and TRBJ1-5; D possibly corresponds to TRBD1 (5 bases). Germline V CDR1 and CDR2: LGHNA, YSLEER. The germline V and J ends were trimmed by 0 bases and 4 bases, with 10 bases remaining between them. This CDR3 spans 15 amino acids. The CDR3 here is CASSQDPTVNQPQHF. The DNA for the CDR3 is TGCGCCAGCAGCCAAGATCCGACAGTTAATCAGCCCCAGCATTTT.

The chain employs TRBV19 and TRBJ2-7, with a possible D match to TRBD1 (6 bases). The ends were cut back, 3 bases at V and 4 bases at J, with 10 bases in the middle. The CDR3 contains 13 residues. Germline CDR1 reads LNHDA; CDR2 reads SQIVND (reference sequence). Written as DNA, the CDR3 is TGTGCCAGTAGTATTTTACAGGGTTACGAGCAGTACTTC. This gives the protein CASSILQGYEQYF.

This sequence joins TRBV9 and TRBJ2-7; possibly TRBD1 for D (5 bases). Trimming removed 0 bases at V and 3 bases at J, with 16 bases between. This CDR3 comprises 16 residues. Per the germline V gene, CDR1 is SGDLS and CDR2 is YYNGEE. Here the CDR3 reads CASSVAGQGTLYEQYF. As DNA, the CDR3 is TGTGCCAGCAGCGTAGCAGGGCAGGGAACGCTCTACGAGCAGTACTTC.

This chain links TRBV7-8 with TRBJ2-5, with D maybe TRBD2 (6 bases). Trimming pared 5 bases from V and 5 bases from J, leaving 9 bases between. CDR3 length: 12 residues. Germline CDR1 SGHVS, CDR2 FQNEAQ. DNA for the CDR3: TGTGCCAGCAGCGAGGCGGGGGAGACCCAGTACTTC. Encoded protein: CASSEAGETQYF.

This chain links TRBV10-3 with TRBJ2-1, with a possible D match to TRBD2 (5 bases). The length of the CDR3 is 15 residues. Germline V gene lookup returns CDR1 ENHRY and CDR2 SYGVKD. Trimming removed 10 bases at V and 9 bases at J, with 25 bases between. The DNA for the CDR3 is TGTGCCACCAGACCCTTTGGAGCGGCTGACGGTGAGCAGTTCTTC. It translates to CATRPFGAADGEQFF.

V usage is TRBV19 and J usage is TRBJ1-3, with a weak D call TRBD1 (6 bases). V lost 3 bases to trimming and J lost 1 base, with 7 bases between them. This CDR3 is 14 amino acids long. Germline V gene data show CDR1 as LNHDA and CDR2 as SQIVND (reference sequence). The CDR3 here is CASSMTGSGNTIYF. DNA of the CDR3: TGTGCCAGTAGTATGACAGGTTCTGGAAACACCATATATTTT.

The V gene is TRBV6-1, the J gene TRBJ1-1, with TRBD1 identical over 8 bases. The junction had 2 bases not matched to a gene; V was cut back by 5 bases and J by 0 bases. Germline V gene lookup returns CDR1 MNHNS and CDR2 SASEGT. This CDR3 is built from 14 residues. CDR3 DNA sequence: TGTGCCAGCAGTAAGACAGGGGTGAACACTGAAGCTTTCTTT. This encodes CASSKTGVNTEAFF.

This clone was recorded a few times. The CDR3, as DNA: TGTGCCAGCAGTCCCCCTAGCGGGGGCCGCCCCAATGAGCAGTTCTTC. Translated, it gives CASSPPSGGRPNEQFF. The chain is built from TRBV27 and TRBJ2-1; 10 bases are a match to TRBD2. J lost 6 bases, V lost 5 bases, and 10 bases had no gene match. The CDR3 spans 16 residues. Germline V gives CDR1 MNHEY, CDR2 SMNVEV (reference sequence).

This clone was seen a handful of times. The chain has TRBV11-2 and TRBJ2-7; D might be TRBD2 (6 bases). The CDR3 is 13 residues long. Trimming removed 5 bases from V and 3 bases from J, with 11 bases in between. Germline V gene data show CDR1 as SGHAT and CDR2 as FQNNGV. The CDR3 DNA follows: TGTGCCAGCAGCCCTGGGAGGATCTACGAGCAGTACTTC. Residues: CASSPGRIYEQYF. Full variable domain (rest looked up from reference TRBV11-2 and TRBJ2-7): EAGVAQSPRYKIIEKRQSVAFWCNPISGHATLYWYQQILGQGPKLLIQFQNNGVVDDSQLPKDRFSAERLKGVDSTLKIQPAKLEDSAVYLCASSPGRIYEQYFGPGTRLTVT.

The chain employs TRBV7-2 and TRBJ1-2, with TRBD1 matching over 7 bases. The germline CDR1 and CDR2 sequences are SGHTA and FQGNSA. V was clipped by 3 bases and J by 5 bases; unmatched bases: 21. The CDR3 length is 19 residues. The CDR3 loop is CASSFRGAGTVVRGYGYTF. DNA of the CDR3: TGTGCCAGCAGCTTCAGGGGGGCCGGGACAGTAGTCCGGGGGTATGGCTACACCTTC.

The CDR3 nucleotides read TGTGCCAGCCTCCTAGGAAGCACAGATACGCAGTATTTT. This translates into CASLLGSTDTQYF. The rearrangement uses TRBV6-6 and TRBJ2-3; no definite D call. CDR1 is MNHNY, CDR2 SVGAGI, per germline (reference sequence). V was clipped by 8 bases and J by 0 bases, with 9 bases between them. The CDR3 is 13 amino acids.

The sample holds a few counts of this clone. The chain combines TRBV5-4 with TRBJ1-1; D unclear. CDR1 and CDR2 (germline): SGHNT, YYREEE (reference sequence). V was clipped by 2 bases and J by 5 bases, with 10 bases between them. The length of the CDR3 is 13 residues. The CDR3 DNA is TGTGCCAGCAGCTTTGGCCCGGGGACTGAAGCTTTCTTT. As protein: CASSFGPGTEAFF.

This clone was counted a few times. The chain is built from TRBV12-5 and TRBJ2-5; maybe TRBD2 (6 bases). The CDR3 consists of 18 residues. The germline V and J ends were trimmed by 2 bases and 1 base, with 20 bases remaining between them. Germline V CDR1 and CDR2: LGHNT, FRNRAP. CDR3 sequence (DNA): TGTGCTAGTGGTTTGTACACTATTTCCCGGGACTCCCAAGAGACCCAGTACTTC. This translates into CASGLYTISRDSQETQYF.